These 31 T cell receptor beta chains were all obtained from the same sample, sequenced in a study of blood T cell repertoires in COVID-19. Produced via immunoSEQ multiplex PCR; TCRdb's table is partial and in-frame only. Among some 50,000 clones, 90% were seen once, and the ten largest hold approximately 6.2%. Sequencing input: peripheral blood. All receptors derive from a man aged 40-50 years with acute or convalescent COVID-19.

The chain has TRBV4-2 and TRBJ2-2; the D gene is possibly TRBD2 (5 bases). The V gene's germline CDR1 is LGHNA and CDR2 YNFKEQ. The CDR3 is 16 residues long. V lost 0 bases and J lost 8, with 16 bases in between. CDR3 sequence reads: CASSQDLIGSYGELFF. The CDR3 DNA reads TGTGCCAGCAGCCAAGATTTAATAGGGAGTTATGGGGAGCTGTTTTTT.

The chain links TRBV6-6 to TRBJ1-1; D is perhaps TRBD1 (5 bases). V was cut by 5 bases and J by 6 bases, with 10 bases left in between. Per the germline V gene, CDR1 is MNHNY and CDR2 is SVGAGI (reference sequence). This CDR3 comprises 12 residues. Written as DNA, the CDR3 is TGTGCCAGCAGTAACTGGGGGGCTGAAGCTTTCTTT. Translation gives CASSNWGAEAFF.

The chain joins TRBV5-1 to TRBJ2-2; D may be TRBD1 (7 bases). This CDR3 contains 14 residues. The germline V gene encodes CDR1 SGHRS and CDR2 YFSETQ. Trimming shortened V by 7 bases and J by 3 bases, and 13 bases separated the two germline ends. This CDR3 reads CASSARGDTGELFF. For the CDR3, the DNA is TGCGCCAGCTCCGCCAGGGGGGACACCGGGGAGCTGTTTTTT.

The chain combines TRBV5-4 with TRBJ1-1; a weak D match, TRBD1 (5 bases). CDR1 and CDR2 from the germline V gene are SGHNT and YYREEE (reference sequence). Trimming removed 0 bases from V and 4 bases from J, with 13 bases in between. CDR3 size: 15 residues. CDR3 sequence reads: CASSLARKRGTEAFF. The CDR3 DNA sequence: TGTGCCAGCAGCTTGGCCCGAAAAAGGGGCACTGAAGCTTTCTTT.

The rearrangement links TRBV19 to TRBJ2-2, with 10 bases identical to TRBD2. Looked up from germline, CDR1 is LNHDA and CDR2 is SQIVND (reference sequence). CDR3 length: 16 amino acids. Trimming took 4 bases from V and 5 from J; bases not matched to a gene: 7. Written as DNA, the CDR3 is TGTGCCAGTAGTAAGGCTAGCGGGAGCCTGACCGGGGAGCTGTTTTTT. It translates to CASSKASGSLTGELFF.

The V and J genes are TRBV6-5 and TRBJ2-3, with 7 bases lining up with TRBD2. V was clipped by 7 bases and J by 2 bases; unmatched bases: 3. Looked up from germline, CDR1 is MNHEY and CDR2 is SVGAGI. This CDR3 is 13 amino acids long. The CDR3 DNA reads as TGTGCCAGCACCGGGGGGAACACAGATACGCAGTATTTT. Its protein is CASTGGNTDTQYF.

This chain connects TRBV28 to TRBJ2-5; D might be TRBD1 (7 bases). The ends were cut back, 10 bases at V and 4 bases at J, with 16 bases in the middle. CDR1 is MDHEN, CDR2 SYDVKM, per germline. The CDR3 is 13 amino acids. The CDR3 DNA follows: TGTGCCACCCTGGAGGGGGCGCGAGAGACCCAGTACTTC. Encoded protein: CATLEGARETQYF.

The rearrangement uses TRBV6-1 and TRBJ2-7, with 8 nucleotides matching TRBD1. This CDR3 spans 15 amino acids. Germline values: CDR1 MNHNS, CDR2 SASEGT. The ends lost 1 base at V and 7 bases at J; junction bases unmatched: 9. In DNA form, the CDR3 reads TGTGCCAGCAGTGAAGTCGGACAGGGTCGTGGAGAGCAGTACTTC. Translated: CASSEVGQGRGEQYF.

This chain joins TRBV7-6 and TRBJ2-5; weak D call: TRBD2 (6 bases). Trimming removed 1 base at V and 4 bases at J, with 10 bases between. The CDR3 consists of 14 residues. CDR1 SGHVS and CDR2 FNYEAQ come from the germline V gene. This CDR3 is CASSLVSGGETQYF. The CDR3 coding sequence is TGTGCCAGCAGCTTAGTATCCGGGGGAGAGACCCAGTACTTC.

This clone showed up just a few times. This CDR3 is CASSLVYTLNTGELFF. The CDR3 nucleotides are TGTGCCAGCAGTTTGGTATACACCCTGAACACCGGGGAGCTGTTTTTT. This chain uses TRBV27 with TRBJ2-2; the D is unclear. Trimming pared 3 bases from V and 1 base from J, leaving 12 bases between. CDR1 and CDR2 (germline): MNHEY, SMNVEV (reference sequence). The CDR3 sequence is 16 residues long.

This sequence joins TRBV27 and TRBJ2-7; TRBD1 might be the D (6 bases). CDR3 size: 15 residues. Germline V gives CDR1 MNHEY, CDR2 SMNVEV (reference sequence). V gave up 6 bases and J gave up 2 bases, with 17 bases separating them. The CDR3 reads CASSPGVPKAYEQYF. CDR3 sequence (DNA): TGTGCCAGCAGCCCAGGGGTCCCGAAAGCCTACGAGCAGTACTTC.

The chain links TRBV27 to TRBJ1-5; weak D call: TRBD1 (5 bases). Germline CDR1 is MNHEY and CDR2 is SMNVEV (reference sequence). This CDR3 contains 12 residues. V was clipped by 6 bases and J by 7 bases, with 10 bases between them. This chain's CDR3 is CASSRTSQPQHF. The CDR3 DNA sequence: TGTGCCAGCAGCAGGACATCCCAGCCCCAGCATTTT.

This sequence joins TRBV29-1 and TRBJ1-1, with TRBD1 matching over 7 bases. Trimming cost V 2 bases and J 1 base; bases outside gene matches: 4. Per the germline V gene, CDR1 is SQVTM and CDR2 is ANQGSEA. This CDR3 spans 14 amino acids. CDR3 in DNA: TGCAGCGTTGAACGAAGGACAGGGAACACTGAAGCTTTCTTT. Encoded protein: CSVERRTGNTEAFF.

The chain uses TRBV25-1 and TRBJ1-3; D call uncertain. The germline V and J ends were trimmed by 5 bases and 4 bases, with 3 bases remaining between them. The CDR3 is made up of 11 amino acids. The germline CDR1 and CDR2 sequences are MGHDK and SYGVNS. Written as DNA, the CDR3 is TGTGCCAGCAGTATAGGAAACACCATATATTTT. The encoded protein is CASSIGNTIYF. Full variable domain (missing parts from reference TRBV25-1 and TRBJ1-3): EADIYQTPRYLVIGTGKKITLECSQTMGHDKMYWYQQDPGMELHLIHYSYGVNSTEKGDLSSESTVSRIRTEHFPLTLESARPSHTSQYLCASSIGNTIYFGEGSWLTVV.

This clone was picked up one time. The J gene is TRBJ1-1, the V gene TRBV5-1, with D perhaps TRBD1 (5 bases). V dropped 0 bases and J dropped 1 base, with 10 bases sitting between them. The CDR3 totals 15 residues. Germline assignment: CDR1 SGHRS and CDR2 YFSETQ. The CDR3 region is CASSLEGPRNTEAFF. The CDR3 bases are TGCGCCAGCAGCTTGGAGGGGCCAAGGAACACTGAAGCTTTCTTT. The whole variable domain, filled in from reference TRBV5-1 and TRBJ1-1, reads KAGVTQTPRYLIKTRGQQVTLSCSPISGHRSVSWYQQTPGQGLQFLFEYFSETQRNKGNFPGRFSGRQFSNSRSEMNVSTLELGDSALYLCASSLEGPRNTEAFFGQGTRLTVV.

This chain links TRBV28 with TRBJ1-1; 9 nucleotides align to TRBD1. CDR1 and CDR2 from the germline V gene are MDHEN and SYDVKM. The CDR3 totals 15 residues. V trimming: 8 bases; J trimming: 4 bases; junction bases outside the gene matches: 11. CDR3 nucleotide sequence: TGTGCCAGCCGATACCGGGACAGGGAAGCCACTGAAGCTTTCTTT. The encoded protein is CASRYRDREATEAFF.

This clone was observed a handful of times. The CDR3 DNA reads as TGTGCCAGCAGTGCTAGCGGCGGGGCCACCGGGGAGCTGTTTTTT. Protein sequence: CASSASGGATGELFF. The J gene is TRBJ2-2, the V gene TRBV2; 7 bases are a match to TRBD2. The CDR3 sequence is 15 residues long. With V trimmed by 4 bases and J by 4 bases, 6 bases remained unmatched. The germline V gene has CDR1 SNHLY and CDR2 FYNNEI.

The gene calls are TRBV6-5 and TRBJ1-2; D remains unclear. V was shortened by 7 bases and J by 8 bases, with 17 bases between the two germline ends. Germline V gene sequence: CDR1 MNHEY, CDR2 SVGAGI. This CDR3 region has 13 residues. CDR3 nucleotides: TGTGCCAGCACTTCGGATATTCGGGGAGGCTACACCTTC. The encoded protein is CASTSDIRGGYTF.

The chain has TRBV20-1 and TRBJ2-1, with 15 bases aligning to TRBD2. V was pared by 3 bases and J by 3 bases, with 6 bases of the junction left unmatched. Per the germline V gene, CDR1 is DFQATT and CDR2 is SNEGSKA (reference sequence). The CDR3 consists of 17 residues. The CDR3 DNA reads TGCAGTGCTAGTACTCCGGGACTAGCGGGAGGCTACAATGAGCAGTTCTTC. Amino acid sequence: CSASTPGLAGGYNEQFF.

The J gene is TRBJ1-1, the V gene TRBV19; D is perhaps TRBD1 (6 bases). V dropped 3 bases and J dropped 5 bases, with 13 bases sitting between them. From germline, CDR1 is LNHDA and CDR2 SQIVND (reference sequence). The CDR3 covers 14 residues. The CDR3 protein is CASSIYAGATEAFF. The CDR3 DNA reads TGTGCCAGTAGTATCTATGCGGGGGCTACTGAAGCTTTCTTT.

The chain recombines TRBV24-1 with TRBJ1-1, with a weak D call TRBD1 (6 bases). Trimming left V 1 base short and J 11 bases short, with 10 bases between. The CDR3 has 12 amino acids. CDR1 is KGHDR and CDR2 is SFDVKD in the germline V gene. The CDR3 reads CATSDFRGGAFF. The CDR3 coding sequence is TGTGCCACCAGTGATTTCAGGGGTGGGGCTTTCTTT.

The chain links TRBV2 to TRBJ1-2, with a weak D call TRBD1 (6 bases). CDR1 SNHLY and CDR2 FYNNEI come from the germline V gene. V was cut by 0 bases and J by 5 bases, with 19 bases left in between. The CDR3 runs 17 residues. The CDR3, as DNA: TGTGCCAGCAGTGAAGCGGGGGCAAGAGTCCCAAGATATGGCTACACCTTC. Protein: CASSEAGARVPRYGYTF.

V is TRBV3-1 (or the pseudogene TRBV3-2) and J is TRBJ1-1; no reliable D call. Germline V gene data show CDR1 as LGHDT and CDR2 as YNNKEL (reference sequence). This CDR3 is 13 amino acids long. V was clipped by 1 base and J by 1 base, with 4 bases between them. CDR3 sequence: CASSQGRNTEAFF. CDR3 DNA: TGTGCCAGCAGCCAAGGTCGGAACACTGAAGCTTTCTTT.

The CDR3 loop is CASSRGEAGVGNEQFF. In DNA, the CDR3 is TGTGCCAGCAGCCGGGGAGAGGCGGGAGTAGGAAATGAGCAGTTCTTC. V usage is TRBV11-3 and J usage is TRBJ2-1, with 7 bases lining up with TRBD2. The CDR3 extends over 16 amino acids. V gave up 5 bases and J gave up 7 bases; unmatched junction bases: 14. Per germline, CDR1 SGHNT and CDR2 YENEEA.

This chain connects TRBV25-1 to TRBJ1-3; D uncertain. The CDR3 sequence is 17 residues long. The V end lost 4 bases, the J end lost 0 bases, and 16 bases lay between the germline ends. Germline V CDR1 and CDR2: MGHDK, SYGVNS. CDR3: CASSGAFGDPSGNTIYF. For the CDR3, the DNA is TGTGCCAGCAGTGGAGCTTTCGGGGATCCCTCTGGAAACACCATATATTTT.

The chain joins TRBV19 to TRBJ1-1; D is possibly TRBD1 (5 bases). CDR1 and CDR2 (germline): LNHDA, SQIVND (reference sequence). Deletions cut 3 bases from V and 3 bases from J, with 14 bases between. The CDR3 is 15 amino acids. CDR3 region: CASSINGGGDTEAFF. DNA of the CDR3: TGTGCCAGTAGTATCAATGGGGGAGGGGACACTGAAGCTTTCTTT. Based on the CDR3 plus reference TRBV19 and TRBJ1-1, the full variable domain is DGGITQSPKYLFRKEGQNVTLSCEQNLNHDAMYWYRQDPGQGLRLIYYSQIVNDFQKGDIAEGYSVSREKKESFPLTVTSAQKNPTAFYLCASSINGGGDTEAFFGQGTRLTVV.

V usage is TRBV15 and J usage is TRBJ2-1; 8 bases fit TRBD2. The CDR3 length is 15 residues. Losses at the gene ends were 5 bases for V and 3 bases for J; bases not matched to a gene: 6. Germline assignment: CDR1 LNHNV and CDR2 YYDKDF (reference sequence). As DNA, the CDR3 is TGTGCCACCAGCTCAGCGGGAGTTAACTACAATGAGCAGTTCTTC. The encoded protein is CATSSAGVNYNEQFF.

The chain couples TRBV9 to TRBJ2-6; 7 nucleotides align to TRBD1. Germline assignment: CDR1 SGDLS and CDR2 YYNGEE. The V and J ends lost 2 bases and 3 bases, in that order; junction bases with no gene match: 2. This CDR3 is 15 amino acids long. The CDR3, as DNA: TGTGCCAGCAGCGTTACAGGGGTTGGGGCCAACGTCCTGACTTTC. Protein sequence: CASSVTGVGANVLTF.

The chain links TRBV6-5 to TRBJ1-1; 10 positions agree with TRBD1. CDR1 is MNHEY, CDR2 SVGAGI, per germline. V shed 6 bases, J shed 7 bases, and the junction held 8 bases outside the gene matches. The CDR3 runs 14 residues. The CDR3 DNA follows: TGTGCCAGCAGGCCCCGGGACAGGGGTGGTGAAGCTTTCTTT. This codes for CASRPRDRGGEAFF.

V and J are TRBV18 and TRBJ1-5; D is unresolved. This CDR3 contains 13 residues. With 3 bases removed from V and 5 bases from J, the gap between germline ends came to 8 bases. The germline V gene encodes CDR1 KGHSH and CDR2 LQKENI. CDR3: CASSPGKDQPQHF. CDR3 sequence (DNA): TGTGCCAGCTCACCCGGTAAAGATCAGCCCCAGCATTTT.

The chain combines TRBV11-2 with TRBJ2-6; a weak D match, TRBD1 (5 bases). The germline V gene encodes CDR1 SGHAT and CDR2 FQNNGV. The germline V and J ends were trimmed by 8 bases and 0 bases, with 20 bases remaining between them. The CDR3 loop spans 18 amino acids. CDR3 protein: CASQPDNRRLSGANVLTF. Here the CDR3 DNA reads TGTGCCAGCCAACCAGATAACAGGCGCCTCTCTGGGGCCAACGTCCTGACTTTC.